This T cell receptor beta chain stems from a study of T-cell reconstitution after alpha-beta-depleted transplantation in children. This CDR3 comprises 15 residues. The J segment lost 0 bases and the V segment lost 5 bases, leaving 4 bases of the junction unmatched. Using unique molecular identifiers, the investigators prepared the TCRbeta library. MiXCR, applied by TCRdb to the PCR reads, yields one record per CDR3 protein. The table shows around 450,000 distinct CDR3 sequences, with about 45% occurring only once. This clonotype was seen many times. This specimen was PBMCs, taken before TCRalphabeta/CD19-depleted stem cell transplant. The receptor comes from a girl aged 2-10 years with aplastic anemia, due to receive a stem cell transplant. The chain joins TRBV12-3 or TRBV12-4 to TRBJ2-1; 7 bases match TRBD1. CDR3 in DNA: TGTGCCAGCAGTCCGACAGGGAGCTCCTACAATGAGCAGTTCTTC. Its protein is CASSPTGSSYNEQFF.